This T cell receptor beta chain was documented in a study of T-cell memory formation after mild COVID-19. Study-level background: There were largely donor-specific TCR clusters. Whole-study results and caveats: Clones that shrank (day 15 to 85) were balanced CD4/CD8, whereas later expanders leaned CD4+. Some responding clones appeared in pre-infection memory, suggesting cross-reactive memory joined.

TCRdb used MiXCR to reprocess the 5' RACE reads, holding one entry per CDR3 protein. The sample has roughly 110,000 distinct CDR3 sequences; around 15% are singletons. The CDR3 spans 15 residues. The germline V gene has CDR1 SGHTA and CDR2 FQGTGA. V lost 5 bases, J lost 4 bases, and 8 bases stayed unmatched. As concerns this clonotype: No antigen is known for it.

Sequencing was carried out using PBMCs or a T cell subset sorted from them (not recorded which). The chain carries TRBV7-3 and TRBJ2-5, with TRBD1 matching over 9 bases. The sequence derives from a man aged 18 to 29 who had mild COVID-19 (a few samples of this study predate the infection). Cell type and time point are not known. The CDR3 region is CASSLEPTGGETQYF. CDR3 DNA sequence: TGTGCCAGCAGCCTGGAACCGACAGGGGGAGAGACCCAGTACTTC.